Following are 17 T cell receptor beta chains from one sample sequenced in a study of blood T cell repertoires in COVID-19. Measured with immunoSEQ multiplex PCR; TCRdb has only the in-frame clones, and not every one. The repertoire holds approximately 160,000 clones, with 60% to 80% as singletons. The sample was peripheral blood. The source is a man in his sixties or seventies with acute or convalescent COVID-19.

The chain employs TRBV19 and TRBJ2-3; TRBD2 aligns across 8 bases. The germline V gene encodes CDR1 LNHDA and CDR2 SQIVND (reference sequence). The junction had 11 bases not matched to a gene; V was cut back by 5 bases and J by 4 bases. The CDR3 runs to 16 residues. The chain's CDR3 is CASSRPRSGGSDTQYF. The CDR3 bases are TGTGCCAGTAGTCGACCCAGAAGCGGGGGATCAGATACGCAGTATTTT. The full variable domain, completed using reference TRBV19 and TRBJ2-3, is DGGITQSPKYLFRKEGQNVTLSCEQNLNHDAMYWYRQDPGQGLRLIYYSQIVNDFQKGDIAEGYSVSREKKESFPLTVTSAQKNPTAFYLCASSRPRSGGSDTQYFGPGTRLTVL.

This clone was picked up a small number of times. The chain combines TRBV7-9 with TRBJ2-7, with TRBD1 matching 7 bases. The length of the CDR3 is 13 residues. J gave up 7 bases and V 2 bases, and 5 bases lay outside the gene matches. Germline loops: CDR1 SEHNR, CDR2 FQNEAQ (reference sequence). In nucleotides, the CDR3 is TGTGCCAGCAGCTTAAGGGACAGCAGGGAGCAGTACTTC. Translation: CASSLRDSREQYF.

The chain joins TRBV5-1 to TRBJ2-7; D possibly corresponds to TRBD1 (5 bases). The ends were cut back, 0 bases at V and 5 bases at J, with 12 bases in the middle. The germline CDR1 and CDR2 sequences are SGHRS and YFSETQ. This CDR3 is built from 14 residues. As DNA, the CDR3 is TGCGCCAGCAGCTTGGGTCAGGACAACAACGAGCAGTACTTC. As protein: CASSLGQDNNEQYF.

V and J are TRBV7-7 and TRBJ2-2; 7 bases are shared with TRBD2. The germline gives CDR1 SSHAT, CDR2 FNYEAQ (reference sequence). Trimming took 0 bases from V and 3 from J; bases not matched to a gene: 4. This CDR3 spans 16 amino acids. CDR3 in DNA: TGTGCCAGCAGCTTAGCCCGGGACTATCACACCGGGGAGCTGTTTTTT. Translation: CASSLARDYHTGELFF.

The chain has TRBV29-1 and TRBJ1-2, with 11 nucleotides matching TRBD1. This CDR3 contains 14 residues. Germline V gene lookup returns CDR1 SQVTM and CDR2 ANQGSEA. The V segment lost 7 bases and the J segment 6 bases; nucleotides outside the gene matches: 10. The DNA for the CDR3 is TGCAGCGGGACCTCGGACAGGGGGCGAGATGGCTACACCTTC. Residues: CSGTSDRGRDGYTF.

A single count supports this clone. Here the CDR3 reads CSAKHQGAQFF. The CDR3, as DNA: TGCAGTGCTAAGCACCAGGGGGCCCAGTTCTTC. The rearrangement joins TRBV20-1 to TRBJ2-1; 8 bases align to TRBD1. Germline CDR1 and CDR2: DFQATT and SNEGSKA (reference sequence). The V and J ends lost 4 bases and 13 bases, in that order; junction bases with no gene match: 6. The CDR3 loop spans 11 amino acids.

The chain combines TRBV9 with TRBJ2-6, with D hard to call. This CDR3 spans 15 amino acids. With 1 base removed from V and 2 bases from J, the gap between germline ends came to 7 bases. In germline, CDR1 is SGDLS, CDR2 YYNGEE. CDR3 bases: TGTGCCAGCAGCGTAATTTCTGCTGGGGCCAACGTCCTGACTTTC. Amino acid sequence: CASSVISAGANVLTF.

The rearrangement links TRBV6-5 to TRBJ2-3; 9 nucleotides align to TRBD2. With 8 bases clipped from V and 5 bases from J, the junction kept 11 bases outside the gene matches. CDR1 MNHEY and CDR2 SVGAGI come from the germline V gene. The CDR3 covers 15 residues. The CDR3 sequence is CASQAGGWGGDTQYF. CDR3 nucleotides: TGTGCCAGCCAAGCGGGAGGATGGGGCGGAGATACGCAGTATTTT.

This clone has just a few counts. CDR3 in amino acids: CASSRGIYGLAGDNEQFF. In nucleotides, the CDR3 is TGTGCCAGCAGCCGCGGGATTTACGGACTAGCGGGGGACAATGAGCAGTTCTTC. The chain couples TRBV7-2 to TRBJ2-1, with TRBD2 matching 13 bases. This CDR3 contains 18 residues. Germline-derived CDR1 and CDR2 are SGHTA and FQGNSA. The V segment lost 5 bases and the J segment 5 bases; nucleotides outside the gene matches: 12.

The V and J genes are TRBV11-1 and TRBJ2-3; 8 bases match TRBD2. From germline, CDR1 is SGHAT and CDR2 FQDESV (reference sequence). CDR3 size: 15 residues. V lost 1 base and J lost 4; bases outside the gene matches: 4. This CDR3 is CASSLDHGRADTQYF. In DNA, the CDR3 is TGTGCCAGCAGCTTAGATCACGGGAGGGCAGATACGCAGTATTTT.

This clone occurred a few times. The chain recombines TRBV19 with TRBJ2-5; 9 bases fit TRBD2. This CDR3 contains 14 residues. Germline V gene data show CDR1 as LNHDA and CDR2 as SQIVND (reference sequence). V shed 4 bases, J shed 2 bases, and the junction held 2 bases outside the gene matches. The CDR3 DNA sequence: TGTGCCAGTAGTAAAGCGGGGGGACAAGAGACCCAGTACTTC. Its protein product is CASSKAGGQETQYF.

The rearrangement links TRBV7-9 to TRBJ2-7; 13 positions match TRBD2. V lost 5 bases to trimming and J lost 5 bases; unmatched junction nucleotides: 12. The CDR3 is 17 residues long. Germline CDR1 SEHNR, CDR2 FQNEAQ (reference sequence). The CDR3 is CASSPWTSGSNGNEQYF. The CDR3 bases are TGTGCCAGCAGCCCCTGGACTAGCGGGAGTAACGGGAACGAGCAGTACTTC.

The genes are TRBV5-4 and TRBJ1-1; D gene ambiguous. Germline V gene lookup returns CDR1 SGHNT and CDR2 YYREEE (reference sequence). The CDR3 extends over 13 amino acids. Trimming took 4 bases from V and 7 from J, leaving 14 bases between them. The CDR3, as DNA: TGTGCCAGCAGCCCTGAAAGCGCCGGTGAAGCTTTCTTT. Translating it yields CASSPESAGEAFF.

J is TRBJ2-7 and V is TRBV7-6; 8 bases are a match to TRBD1. Losses at the gene ends were 5 bases for V and 3 bases for J; bases not matched to a gene: 6. From germline, CDR1 is SGHVS and CDR2 FNYEAQ. The CDR3 length is 14 residues. Here the CDR3 reads CASSPGQGDYEQYF. The CDR3 DNA follows: TGTGCCAGCAGCCCCGGACAGGGAGACTACGAGCAGTACTTC.

The gene calls are TRBV10-3 and TRBJ2-1; 13 bases fit TRBD2. This CDR3 has 14 amino acids. V was clipped by 11 bases and J by 6 bases; unmatched bases: 7. Per the germline V gene, CDR1 is ENHRY and CDR2 is SYGVKD. CDR3 in amino acids: CAVSRLAGGNEQFF. CDR3 coding DNA: TGTGCCGTATCAAGACTAGCGGGAGGCAATGAGCAGTTCTTC.

The rearrangement uses TRBV24-1 and TRBJ2-3, with TRBD1 matching over 8 bases. The ends lost 8 bases at V and 0 bases at J; junction bases unmatched: 6. The germline CDR1 and CDR2 sequences are KGHDR and SFDVKD. The CDR3 is made up of 15 amino acids. The CDR3 reads CATTQTGVSTDTQYF. The CDR3 nucleotides are TGTGCCACCACCCAGACAGGGGTTAGCACAGATACGCAGTATTTT.

The chain links TRBV18 to TRBJ2-3; D is unresolved. The CDR3 extends over 17 amino acids. CDR1 and CDR2 from the germline V gene are KGHSH and LQKENI. The ends were cut back, 1 base at V and 2 bases at J, with 16 bases in the middle. DNA for the CDR3: TGTGCCAGCTCACCACGTAGCCCCACCCCCCTCACAGATACGCAGTATTTT. Encoded protein: CASSPRSPTPLTDTQYF.